The 27 T cell receptor beta chains in this list originate from one sample, sequenced in a study of blood T cell repertoires in COVID-19. Profiling relied on immunoSEQ multiplex PCR, and the TCRdb table lists in-frame clones only, not all of them. Of some 250,000 clones in the sample, around 81% were seen once. The source material was peripheral blood. The origin of the receptors is a woman older than 75 with COVID-19, enrolled during active disease.

This clone was recorded a few times. This chain uses TRBV28 with TRBJ1-2; 8 nucleotides agree with TRBD1. Trimming took 10 bases from V and 11 from J; bases not matched to a gene: 15. The V gene's germline CDR1 is MDHEN and CDR2 SYDVKM. The CDR3 loop spans 13 amino acids. The CDR3 here is CATLLGDRRSYTF. The CDR3 DNA follows: TGTGCCACCTTACTAGGGGACAGGAGATCTTACACCTTC.

V and J are TRBV12-5 and TRBJ1-5, with unresolved D. Germline V gene lookup returns CDR1 LGHNT and CDR2 FRNRAP. Trimming took off 1 base at V and 7 bases at J, with 2 bases between the two ends. The length of the CDR3 is 11 residues. CDR3 DNA sequence: TGTGCTAGTGGTTTGGCACAGCCCCAGCATTTT. This encodes CASGLAQPQHF.

Points on this clone: Within the sample, other DNA sequences also encode this same CDR3. The chain joins TRBV7-2 to TRBJ2-7; 8 nucleotides line up with TRBD1. Germline assignment: CDR1 SGHTA and CDR2 FQGNSA. J lost 3 bases, V lost 5 bases, and 6 bases had no gene match. CDR3 size: 14 residues. Here the CDR3 DNA reads TGTGCCAGCAGCCTCGGACAGGGTTACTACGAGCAGTACTTC. It codes for CASSLGQGYYEQYF.

CDR3 coding DNA: TGTGCCAGCACCGTAGGACTAGTCAGGAACACCGGGGAGCTGTTTTTT. It is translated as CASTVGLVRNTGELFF. The V gene is TRBV7-9, the J gene TRBJ2-2; 7 nucleotides align to TRBD2. The junction had 9 bases not matched to a gene; V was cut back by 7 bases and J by 1 base. CDR3 length: 16 amino acids. From germline, CDR1 is SEHNR and CDR2 FQNEAQ (reference sequence).

The chain has TRBV24-1 and TRBJ2-3, with D perhaps matching TRBD1 (5 bases). Trimming removed 1 base at V and 4 bases at J, with 11 bases between. The CDR3 length is 15 residues. Looked up from germline, CDR1 is KGHDR and CDR2 is SFDVKD. CDR3 bases: TGTGCCACCAGTGATTTAGGACAAGCGTCAGATACGCAGTATTTT. It is translated as CATSDLGQASDTQYF.

This clone has more than one count but fewer than ten. Other DNA variants within this sample encode the same CDR3. The rearrangement links TRBV7-2 to TRBJ1-1; 7 bases are a match to TRBD1. Germline CDR1 is SGHTA and CDR2 is FQGNSA. The CDR3 covers 13 residues. V shed 4 bases and J 4 bases; nucleotides not matched to a gene: 3. The CDR3 reads CASSSYRGTEAFF. In DNA, the CDR3 is TGTGCCAGCAGCTCGTACAGGGGCACTGAAGCTTTCTTT.

This clone was recorded once. The chain uses TRBV5-4 and TRBJ2-5; 8 positions match TRBD1. V lost 0 bases to trimming and J lost 5 bases; unmatched junction nucleotides: 9. The CDR3 contains 16 residues. The germline V gene encodes CDR1 SGHNT and CDR2 YYREEE (reference sequence). The CDR3 DNA follows: TGTGCCAGCAGCTTGGGCGGGCAGGGGGCGGCGGAGACCCAGTACTTC. It translates to CASSLGGQGAAETQYF. The whole variable domain, filled in from reference TRBV5-4 and TRBJ2-5, reads ETGVTQSPTHLIKTRGQQVTLRCSSQSGHNTVSWYQQALGQGPQFIFQYYREEENGRGNFPPRFSGLQFPNYSSELNVNALELDDSALYLCASSLGGQGAAETQYFGPGTRLLVL.

The chain uses TRBV19 and TRBJ1-1; TRBD1 aligns across 8 bases. Germline V CDR1 and CDR2: LNHDA, SQIVND (reference sequence). V dropped 5 bases and J dropped 0; count of bases not matched to a gene: 11. This CDR3 region has 17 residues. In nucleotides, the CDR3 is TGTGCCAGTAGTCCCAAGGGGACAGGAAGAATGAACACTGAAGCTTTCTTT. It encodes CASSPKGTGRMNTEAFF.

This chain connects TRBV7-2 to TRBJ2-7, with 9 bases lining up with TRBD2. Germline V CDR1 and CDR2: SGHTA, FQGNSA. This CDR3 has 15 amino acids. Trimming at V came to 1 base and at J to 6 bases, leaving 7 bases not matched to a gene. Here the CDR3 DNA reads TGTGCCAGCAGCTTAGTCCCTAGCGGGATTTCCGAGCAGTACTTC. It translates to CASSLVPSGISEQYF.

The chain joins TRBV18 to TRBJ2-2, with TRBD1 as a possible D gene (6 bases). Trimming pared 1 base from V and 1 base from J, leaving 19 bases between. CDR1 KGHSH and CDR2 LQKENI come from the germline V gene. The CDR3 length is 19 residues. CDR3 protein: CASSPLGITGTLNTGELFF. In nucleotides, the CDR3 is TGTGCCAGCTCACCACTTGGGATAACCGGGACACTGAACACCGGGGAGCTGTTTTTT.

This chain links TRBV12-5 with TRBJ1-2; possibly TRBD1 for D (6 bases). This CDR3 has 16 residues. Germline CDR1 reads LGHNT; CDR2 reads FRNRAP. Trimming took 0 bases from V and 4 from J, leaving 15 bases between them. Here the CDR3 DNA reads TGTGCTAGTGGTTTGGTACTTGGGACACCCTTCTATGGCTACACCTTC. It yields the protein CASGLVLGTPFYGYTF.

The J gene is TRBJ1-2, the V gene TRBV28; D is undetermined. The CDR3 consists of 14 residues. Between the trimmed V and J ends, which lost 9 bases and 6 bases, there was a span of 20 bases. Per germline, CDR1 MDHEN and CDR2 SYDVKM. CDR3 coding DNA: TGTGCCAGTCTCCCACGGGGAATCTATGATGGCTACACCTTC. This translates into CASLPRGIYDGYTF.

This clone appeared a few times. This chain links TRBV29-1 with TRBJ2-3; the D is unclear. The CDR3 loop spans 14 amino acids. V shed 1 base and J shed 0 bases, with 8 bases lying between them. Germline lookup yields CDR1 SQVTM and CDR2 ANQGSEA. The CDR3 nucleotides are TGCAGCGTTGAAGCCCCCAAAAGCACAGATACGCAGTATTTT. Its translation is CSVEAPKSTDTQYF.

V usage is TRBV3-1 (or the pseudogene TRBV3-2) and J usage is TRBJ2-5, with a tentative D call TRBD2 (6 bases). The CDR3 sequence is 16 residues long. Trimming pared 1 base from V and 7 bases from J, leaving 19 bases between. Germline V CDR1 and CDR2: LGHDT, YNNKEL (reference sequence). The DNA for the CDR3 is TGTGCCAGCAGCCAAGGATCGGAGGGATTCAAAGGGACCCAGTACTTC. Translating it yields CASSQGSEGFKGTQYF.

The CDR3: CAIRKGLPSSYEQYF. In nucleotides, the CDR3 is TGTGCCATCAGGAAGGGACTCCCGAGCTCCTACGAGCAGTACTTC. The chain uses TRBV10-3 and TRBJ2-7; the D gene is possibly TRBD2 (6 bases). CDR1 is ENHRY, CDR2 SYGVKD, per germline. Trimming took off 6 bases at V and 0 bases at J, with 15 bases between the two ends. This CDR3 spans 15 amino acids.

The CDR3 spells CASSTWRRGTGELFF. CDR3 DNA: TGTGCCAGCAGTACCTGGAGGAGGGGCACCGGGGAGCTGTTTTTT. The chain couples TRBV9 to TRBJ2-2; perhaps TRBD2 as D (6 bases). The ends were cut back, 5 bases at V and 4 bases at J, with 15 bases in the middle. The V gene's germline CDR1 is SGDLS and CDR2 YYNGEE. The CDR3 runs 15 residues.

The DNA for the CDR3 is TGTGCCAGCAGTCCGGGACAGGGGGCATGGTATTTT. Its protein is CASSPGQGAWYF. The chain has TRBV28 and TRBJ1-3, with 12 bases fitting TRBD1. Germline V lookup: CDR1 MDHEN, CDR2 SYDVKM. The length of the CDR3 is 12 residues. The junction had 6 bases not matched to a gene; V was cut back by 5 bases and J by 16 bases.

CDR3 residues: CASSLGGQGNEKLFF. The CDR3 bases are TGTGCCAGCAGCTTAGGGGGACAGGGTAATGAAAAACTGTTTTTT. The chain links TRBV7-9 to TRBJ1-4, with 9 bases fitting TRBD1. The CDR3 runs 15 residues. The J segment lost 4 bases and the V segment lost 1 base, leaving 1 base of the junction unmatched. Germline assignment: CDR1 SEHNR and CDR2 FQNEAQ (reference sequence). Together with reference TRBV7-9 and TRBJ1-4, the CDR3 gives the full variable domain: DTGVSQNPRHKITKRGQNVTFRCDPISEHNRLYWYRQTLGQGPEFLTYFQNEAQLEKSRLLSDRFSAERPKGSFSTLEIQRTEQGDSAMYLCASSLGGQGNEKLFFGSGTQLSVL.

This sequence joins TRBV11-2 and TRBJ2-3, with 11 bases identical to TRBD2. Germline-derived CDR1 and CDR2 are SGHAT and FQNNGV. The CDR3 is made up of 15 amino acids. Unmatched junction bases numbered 6, after V lost 5 bases and J lost 5 bases. The CDR3 region is CASSISGRAVDTQYF. Written as DNA, the CDR3 is TGTGCCAGCAGCATTAGCGGGAGGGCCGTAGATACGCAGTATTTT.

V gene TRBV10-1 combines with J gene TRBJ2-1; D not resolved. Between the trimmed V and J ends, which lost 2 bases and 6 bases, there was a span of 5 bases. The CDR3 is 12 residues long. Germline CDR1 WNHNN, CDR2 SYGVQD (reference sequence). The CDR3 protein is CASSEAANEQFF. DNA of the CDR3: TGCGCCAGCAGTGAGGCGGCCAATGAGCAGTTCTTC.

CDR3 sequence (DNA): TGTGCCAGCTCAGGCACAGGTTCCTCCTTTAGCGAGCAGTACTTC. It translates to CASSGTGSSFSEQYF. The V and J genes are TRBV18 and TRBJ2-7, with D possibly TRBD1 on 5 matching bases. With 5 bases removed from V and 6 bases from J, the gap between germline ends came to 20 bases. The CDR3 has 15 amino acids. The V gene's germline CDR1 is KGHSH and CDR2 LQKENI.

The rearrangement links TRBV7-9 to TRBJ1-5; 8 bases map to TRBD1. The CDR3 has 14 amino acids. CDR1 is SEHNR and CDR2 is FQNEAQ in the germline V gene (reference sequence). The V and J ends lost 5 bases and 11 bases, in that order; junction bases with no gene match: 11. The DNA for the CDR3 is TGTGCCAGCAGCAAAGGGACAGGCGGACAGACCCAGCATTTT. This sequence encodes CASSKGTGGQTQHF.

This clone occurred a few times. The V call is TRBV6-6, the J call TRBJ1-3, with D unclear. With 0 bases removed from V and 4 bases from J, the gap between germline ends came to 4 bases. The CDR3 has 13 residues. CDR1 is MNHNY, CDR2 SVGAGI, per germline (reference sequence). DNA of the CDR3: TGTGCCAGCAGTTACTCACAGGGAAACACCATATATTTT. Amino acid sequence: CASSYSQGNTIYF.

The genes are TRBV7-6 and TRBJ1-4, with 7 bases lining up with TRBD1. The junction had 15 bases not matched to a gene; V was cut back by 3 bases and J by 8 bases. CDR3 length: 17 amino acids. CDR1 and CDR2 (germline): SGHVS, FNYEAQ. The DNA of the CDR3 is TGTGCCAGCAGCTTCCTTTTACAGGGGCCCGAGGGGGAAAAACTGTTTTTT. It specifies CASSFLLQGPEGEKLFF.

The rearrangement uses TRBV27 and TRBJ2-7; TRBD2 matches 11 bases. Germline CDR1 and CDR2: MNHEY and SMNVEV (reference sequence). The J segment lost 7 bases and the V segment lost 6 bases, leaving 5 bases of the junction unmatched. The length of the CDR3 is 13 residues. The CDR3: CASRLAGGREQYF. The CDR3 DNA reads TGTGCCAGCAGGTTAGCGGGGGGGCGTGAGCAGTACTTC.

This sequence joins TRBV5-1 and TRBJ2-3; perhaps TRBD1 as D (5 bases). CDR1 is SGHRS, CDR2 YFSETQ, per germline. V lost 7 bases and J 4 bases, leaving 16 bases between the germline ends. The CDR3 spans 14 residues. The CDR3 DNA reads as TGCGCCAGCGGTGCACAGGCCATAGCAGATACGCAGTATTTT. It yields the protein CASGAQAIADTQYF.

V usage is TRBV7-9 and J usage is TRBJ1-2; D possibly corresponds to TRBD1 (6 bases). The CDR3 loop spans 14 amino acids. V lost 5 bases and J lost 4, with 14 bases in between. CDR1 and CDR2 from the germline V gene are SEHNR and FQNEAQ (reference sequence). The CDR3 bases are TGTGCCAGCAGCGAAGGACAGATTTTCTATGGCTACACCTTC. Protein: CASSEGQIFYGYTF.